This passage covers 12 T cell receptor beta chains from one sample sequenced in a study of shared clonotypes between healthy human individuals (dated by TCRdb to 2018 to 2021). Library preparation employed the immunoSEQ multiplex PCR assay. TCRdb stores this immuneACCESS table with in-frame sequences only. Part of the clones is absent; in the studies checked, under half of the shortfall reflects unresolved V genes, and no reason is known for the rest. The sample profile shows under 600,000 clones; about 96% of them were found once. The top ten constitute approximately 0.067% of the sample. The sequencing input was naive CD4+ T cells sorted from blood. This specimen's cell subset or site label, interpreted: CD45RA+ positively selected. These receptors were obtained from a woman between 25 and 40 years old in good health.

As for this clone: Its ends do not fully match the called genes, so a read error is possible. The gene calls are TRBV19 and TRBJ2-7, with D uncertain. Germline assignment: CDR1 LNHDA and CDR2 SQIVND (reference sequence). The CDR3 is 10 amino acids. The CDR3 spells CASSIPPRLF. CDR3 nucleotides: TGTGCCAGTAGTATCCCACCCAGACTCTTC.

The chain links TRBV10-3 to TRBJ2-1, with 9 nucleotides matching TRBD2. The CDR3 length is 17 residues. Germline values: CDR1 ENHRY, CDR2 SYGVKD. The J segment lost 6 bases and the V segment lost 0 bases, leaving 9 bases of the junction unmatched. CDR3 bases: TGTGCCATCAGTGAGTCCAGCGGGAGGCTTCAGGGCAATGAGCAGTTCTTC. Amino acids: CAISESSGRLQGNEQFF.

This clone has a single count. The chain links TRBV29-1 to TRBJ1-2, with D possibly being TRBD1 (6 bases). This CDR3 spans 12 amino acids. CDR1 and CDR2 (germline): SQVTM, ANQGSEA. V lost 3 bases to trimming and J lost 8 bases, with 13 bases between them. The CDR3 DNA reads TGCAGCGTTGATTGGGGGGCCGGCGGCTACACCTTC. Amino acids: CSVDWGAGGYTF.

The rearrangement links TRBV6-1 to TRBJ2-1, with TRBD2 matching 8 bases. The CDR3 length is 15 residues. Germline V gene data show CDR1 as MNHNS and CDR2 as SASEGT. V lost 8 bases and J lost 15; bases outside the gene matches: 21. In DNA, the CDR3 is TGTGCCAGCGGGGTCGCTCACCCCAGCGGGAGAAGTCCGTTCTTC. Encoded protein: CASGVAHPSGRSPFF.

The V gene is TRBV19, the J gene TRBJ1-5; D is possibly TRBD1 (6 bases). This CDR3 region has 15 residues. Per the germline V gene, CDR1 is LNHDA and CDR2 is SQIVND (reference sequence). The V gene lost 6 bases and the J gene lost 3 bases, with 15 bases spanning the gap. CDR3 loop: CASSPVRGPNQPQHF. The DNA of the CDR3 is TGTGCCAGTAGCCCGGTCCGGGGGCCCAATCAGCCCCAGCATTTT.

The gene calls are TRBV28 and TRBJ2-7, with TRBD2 matching over 8 bases. The junction had 23 bases not matched to a gene; V was cut back by 7 bases and J by 6 bases. Germline V CDR1 and CDR2: MDHEN, SYDVKM. CDR3 length equals 18 residues. The CDR3 loop is CASKEAAGGRQEFGEQYF. CDR3 nucleotide sequence: TGTGCCAGCAAGGAGGCGGCGGGAGGACGCCAGGAGTTCGGCGAGCAGTACTTC.

V is TRBV28 and J is TRBJ2-5; TRBD2 agrees at 13 bases. Germline-derived CDR1 and CDR2 are MDHEN and SYDVKM. The CDR3 is 17 residues long. The V gene end was trimmed by 4 bases and the J gene end by 5 bases; junction bases not matched to a gene: 10. The CDR3 here is CASSSIPGLAGSETQYF. The CDR3 DNA sequence: TGTGCCAGCAGTTCTATTCCGGGACTAGCGGGAAGCGAGACCCAGTACTTC.

The chain joins TRBV2 to TRBJ2-7, with D unresolved. There are 14 residues in the CDR3. With 3 bases removed from V and 4 bases from J, the gap between germline ends came to 13 bases. The germline gives CDR1 SNHLY, CDR2 FYNNEI. DNA of the CDR3: TGTGCCAGCAGTGATACTGACCTGGGGTACGAGCAGTACTTC. This codes for CASSDTDLGYEQYF. Combining the CDR3 with reference TRBV2 and TRBJ2-7 gives the whole variable domain EPEVTQTPSHQVTQMGQEVILRCVPISNHLYFYWYRQILGQKVEFLVSFYNNEISEKSEIFDDQFSVERPDGSNFTLKIRSTKLEDSAMYFCASSDTDLGYEQYFGPGTRLTVT.

The chain joins TRBV6-5 to TRBJ2-7; 9 nucleotides agree with TRBD2. Germline assignment: CDR1 MNHEY and CDR2 SVGAGI. The CDR3 totals 15 residues. The V and J ends lost 5 bases and 4 bases, in that order; junction bases with no gene match: 9. The CDR3 loop is CASSPTGLATYEQYF. In DNA form, the CDR3 reads TGTGCCAGCAGTCCGACGGGACTAGCAACATACGAGCAGTACTTC.

J is TRBJ2-5 and V is TRBV2; 8 nucleotides align to TRBD1. This CDR3 comprises 14 residues. The junction had 5 bases not matched to a gene; V was cut back by 5 bases and J by 3 bases. The germline gives CDR1 SNHLY, CDR2 FYNNEI. The CDR3 DNA sequence: TGTGCCAGCAGTCAACAGGGGGAAGAAGAGACCCAGTACTTC. Amino acids: CASSQQGEEETQYF.

The chain recombines TRBV2 with TRBJ2-7; 7 bases match TRBD2. The CDR3 totals 15 residues. From germline, CDR1 is SNHLY and CDR2 FYNNEI. V trimming: 6 bases; J trimming: 7 bases; junction bases outside the gene matches: 15. The CDR3 spells CASSSLASGRREQYF. The DNA of the CDR3 is TGTGCCAGCAGCAGTTTGGCTAGCGGCAGGAGGGAGCAGTACTTC.

This chain joins TRBV2 and TRBJ2-2; no definite D call. Germline V gene sequence: CDR1 SNHLY, CDR2 FYNNEI. The ends were cut back, 2 bases at V and 4 bases at J, with 5 bases in the middle. There are 13 residues in the CDR3. This chain's CDR3 is CASSESATGELFF. The CDR3 DNA sequence: TGTGCCAGCAGTGAATCTGCCACCGGGGAGCTGTTTTTT.